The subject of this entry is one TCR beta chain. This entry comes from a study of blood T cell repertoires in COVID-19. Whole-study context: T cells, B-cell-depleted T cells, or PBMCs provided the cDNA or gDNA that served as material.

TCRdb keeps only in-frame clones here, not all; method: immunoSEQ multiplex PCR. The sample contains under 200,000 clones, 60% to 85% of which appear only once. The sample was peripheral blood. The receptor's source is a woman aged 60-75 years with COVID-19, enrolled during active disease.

This CDR3 reads CASSLIGYEQYV. The CDR3 nucleotides read TGTGCCAGCAGTTTAATCGGCTACGAGCAGTACGTC. This chain connects TRBV27 to TRBJ2-7, with unresolved D. Germline lookup yields CDR1 MNHEY and CDR2 SMNVEV (reference sequence). Trimming took off 2 bases at V and 3 bases at J, with 5 bases between the two ends. The CDR3 has 12 amino acids.